The 26 T cell receptor beta chains presented below share a single source sample, sequenced in a study of T-cell reconstitution after alpha-beta-depleted transplantation in children. This sample's TCRbeta library carried unique molecular identifier barcodes. TCRdb used MiXCR to reprocess the PCR reads, holding one entry per CDR3 protein. The sample lists around 680,000 distinct CDR3 sequences; approximately 16% were seen once. The sequencing here drew on PBMCs from the stem cell graft donor, taken from the stem cell graft. Receptors originate from a human donor who donated a stem cell graft to a child with acute myeloid leukemia.

This clonotype was recorded a few times. This rearrangement joins TRBV5-5 to TRBJ2-1; perhaps TRBD2 as D (6 bases). Germline V gene lookup returns CDR1 SGHKS and CDR2 YYEKEE (reference sequence). The V and J ends lost 4 bases and 7 bases respectively, with 9 bases between them. The CDR3 has 12 amino acids. The DNA for the CDR3 is TGTGCCAGCAGCGGAGGGACGAATGAGCAGTTCTTC. It codes for CASSGGTNEQFF.

This clonotype was seen many times. The chain joins TRBV18 to TRBJ1-4; the match to TRBD1 covers 7 bases. The CDR3 totals 15 residues. Germline V CDR1 and CDR2: KGHSH, LQKENI. Trimming cost V 3 bases and J 4 bases; bases outside gene matches: 5. In nucleotides, the CDR3 is TGTGCCAGCTCACCCGGGACAGATAGTAATGAAAAACTGTTTTTT. Its translation is CASSPGTDSNEKLFF.

The chain is built from TRBV7-3 and TRBJ2-1, with D possibly being TRBD2 (5 bases). Germline V CDR1 and CDR2: SGHTA, FQGTGA. Deletions cut 6 bases from V and 8 bases from J, with 11 bases between. The CDR3 length is 12 residues. This CDR3 is CASSKLGDEQFF. The CDR3 DNA sequence: TGTGCCAGCAGTAAACTAGGCGATGAGCAGTTCTTC.

At least ten counts were recorded for this clonotype. This chain links TRBV20-1 with TRBJ1-1; 8 positions agree with TRBD1. The CDR3 is made up of 14 amino acids. Germline V CDR1 and CDR2: DFQATT, SNEGSKA (reference sequence). V dropped 3 bases and J dropped 5; count of bases not matched to a gene: 8. CDR3 protein: CSARNQDRGTEAFF. As DNA, the CDR3 is TGCAGTGCTAGGAATCAAGACAGGGGAACTGAAGCTTTCTTT.

This clonotype was counted between two and nine times. This sequence joins TRBV7-2 and TRBJ1-4; D is possibly TRBD1 (6 bases). CDR3 length: 16 residues. V shed 5 bases and J shed 7 bases, with 20 bases lying between them. Germline CDR1 and CDR2: SGHTA and FQGNSA. CDR3 nucleotides: TGTGCCAGCAGCCCTAGGGATATCACAGGGTTTGAAAAACTGTTTTTT. Protein: CASSPRDITGFEKLFF.

This clonotype was counted at least ten times. J is TRBJ1-6 and V is TRBV20-1, with D perhaps matching TRBD1 (6 bases). V lost 5 bases and J lost 7, with 18 bases in between. The CDR3 sequence is 15 residues long. Germline CDR1 reads DFQATT; CDR2 reads SNEGSKA (reference sequence). CDR3 DNA: TGCAGTGCTCCGGACAGCGGTGGGGCCAATTCACCCCTCCACTTT. Protein sequence: CSAPDSGGANSPLHF.

Comment on this clonotype: Just one base apart from a much larger clone, this may be a read error. The chain carries TRBV30 and TRBJ1-2; the D is unclear. This CDR3 region has 13 residues. The germline gives CDR1 GTSNPN, CDR2 SVGIG (reference sequence). Between the trimmed V and J ends, which lost 2 bases and 4 bases, there was a span of 11 bases. CDR3 DNA: TGTGCCTGGAGTTTAGGAGGAAGCTATGGCTACACCTTC. Protein sequence: CAWSLGGSYGYTF. The full variable domain, with the rest looked up from reference TRBV30 and TRBJ1-2, is SQTIHQWPATLVQPVGSPLSLECTVEGTSNPNLYWYRQAAGRGLQLLFYSVGIGQISSEVPQNLSASRPQDRQFILSSKKLLLSDSGFYLCAWSLGGSYGYTFGSGTRLTVV.

The V gene is TRBV13, the J gene TRBJ2-3; 7 nucleotides align to TRBD2. The CDR3 contains 14 residues. The J segment lost 6 bases and the V segment lost 5 bases, leaving 8 bases of the junction unmatched. Germline V gene data show CDR1 as PRHDT and CDR2 as FYEKMQ (reference sequence). In DNA form, the CDR3 reads TGTGCCAGCAGCCGAAAGGGACTAAAGGATACGCAGTATTTT. Translating gives CASSRKGLKDTQYF.

The chain recombines TRBV6-1 with TRBJ2-4, with 11 bases that match TRBD2. V trimming: 6 bases; J trimming: 6 bases; junction bases outside the gene matches: 4. The germline V gene has CDR1 MNHNS and CDR2 SASEGT. The CDR3 is 14 amino acids. The CDR3 loop is CASSIAGGGNIQYF. CDR3 bases: TGTGCCAGCAGCATAGCGGGGGGGGGAAACATTCAGTACTTC.

The chain couples TRBV7-2 to TRBJ2-5; 10 bases align to TRBD1. The CDR3 extends over 15 amino acids. V gave up 4 bases and J gave up 5 bases; unmatched junction bases: 7. Germline V CDR1 and CDR2: SGHTA, FQGNSA. The CDR3 is CASSSGQGIGETQYF. In DNA form, the CDR3 reads TGTGCCAGCAGCTCGGGACAGGGGATAGGGGAGACCCAGTACTTC.

This clonotype was counted many times. The rearrangement joins TRBV5-1 to TRBJ1-1; 8 bases map to TRBD1. The CDR3 length is 11 residues. The germline V gene encodes CDR1 SGHRS and CDR2 YFSETQ. The V gene end was trimmed by 4 bases and the J gene end by 10 bases; junction bases not matched to a gene: 3. The CDR3 protein is CASSGQGSAFF. CDR3 sequence (DNA): TGCGCCAGCAGCGGACAGGGATCAGCTTTCTTT. The full variable domain, its missing parts supplied by reference TRBV5-1 and TRBJ1-1, is KAGVTQTPRYLIKTRGQQVTLSCSPISGHRSVSWYQQTPGQGLQFLFEYFSETQRNKGNFPGRFSGRQFSNSRSEMNVSTLELGDSALYLCASSGQGSAFFGQGTRLTVV.

The V call is TRBV5-1, the J call TRBJ2-5; D may be TRBD2 (5 bases). CDR3 length: 15 amino acids. The V gene lost 2 bases and the J gene lost 0 bases, with 11 bases spanning the gap. Germline V lookup: CDR1 SGHRS, CDR2 YFSETQ. The CDR3, as DNA: TGCGCCAGCAGCTTAACGGGGATGTACCAAGAGACCCAGTACTTC. Amino acids: CASSLTGMYQETQYF. The whole variable domain, remainder taken from reference TRBV5-1 and TRBJ2-5, is KAGVTQTPRYLIKTRGQQVTLSCSPISGHRSVSWYQQTPGQGLQFLFEYFSETQRNKGNFPGRFSGRQFSNSRSEMNVSTLELGDSALYLCASSLTGMYQETQYFGPGTRLLVL.

A word on this clonotype: A much larger clone lies a single base off, so this may be a read error. The CDR3 protein is CASSKALAAATQYF. The DNA for the CDR3 is TGTGCCAGCAGCAAAGCGCTGGCAGCCGCGACCCAGTACTTC. This chain connects TRBV21-1 to TRBJ2-5. TRBV21-1 represents a pseudogene. The CDR3 contains 14 residues.

The table lists this clonotype with many counts. The gene calls are TRBV13 and TRBJ1-1; D ambiguous. The CDR3 contains 11 residues. Trimming cost V 1 base and J 7 bases, with 4 bases left between them. Germline V gene data show CDR1 as PRHDT and CDR2 as FYEKMQ (reference sequence). CDR3 protein: CASSLVSEAFF. CDR3 coding DNA: TGTGCCAGCAGCTTAGTCAGTGAAGCTTTCTTT.

This clonotype has at least ten counts. The gene calls are TRBV20-1 and TRBJ1-5; unclear D gene. V lost 6 bases to trimming and J lost 1 base, with 16 bases between them. Germline values: CDR1 DFQATT, CDR2 SNEGSKA (reference sequence). The CDR3 covers 15 residues. Here the CDR3 DNA reads TGCAGTGCAACGAGGGCAGAGGTGAGCAATCAGCCCCAGCATTTT. The encoded protein is CSATRAEVSNQPQHF.

V and J are TRBV2 and TRBJ1-1, with D possibly being TRBD1 (5 bases). This CDR3 is built from 15 residues. Per the germline V gene, CDR1 is SNHLY and CDR2 is FYNNEI. Trimming pared 5 bases from V and 1 base from J, leaving 14 bases between. For the CDR3, the DNA is TGTGCCAGCAGTCCCCGGGGCAGGGAGAACACTGAAGCTTTCTTT. Its translation: CASSPRGRENTEAFF.

This clonotype was counted ten times or more. This chain links TRBV20-1 with TRBJ1-5; 9 nucleotides align to TRBD1. Germline loops: CDR1 DFQATT, CDR2 SNEGSKA (reference sequence). This CDR3 is built from 14 residues. The J segment lost 2 bases and the V segment lost 6 bases, leaving 5 bases of the junction unmatched. Written as DNA, the CDR3 is TGCAGTGCAACAGGGGGCTGGGGCAATCAGCCCCAGCATTTT. Residues: CSATGGWGNQPQHF.

The chain couples TRBV14 to TRBJ2-1; 7 positions match TRBD1. From germline, CDR1 is SGHDN and CDR2 FVKESK. The junction had 5 bases not matched to a gene; V was cut back by 3 bases and J by 9 bases. This CDR3 is built from 13 residues. The CDR3 is CASSQETGVEQFF. The CDR3 DNA reads TGTGCCAGCAGCCAGGAAACAGGGGTTGAGCAGTTCTTC.

This clonotype was counted ten times or more. V usage is TRBV15 and J usage is TRBJ2-7; TRBD2 matches at 7 bases. The J segment lost 8 bases and the V segment lost 1 base, leaving 8 bases of the junction unmatched. This CDR3 spans 14 amino acids. Germline CDR1 LNHNV, CDR2 YYDKDF (reference sequence). The CDR3 sequence: CATSRVRGDGKQYF. CDR3 bases: TGTGCCACCAGCAGAGTTCGGGGGGACGGGAAGCAGTACTTC.

This clonotype was seen ten or more times. V is TRBV7-2 and J is TRBJ1-2; D gene uncertain. Germline CDR1 is SGHTA and CDR2 is FQGNSA. The CDR3 runs 17 residues. V was clipped by 0 bases and J by 5 bases, with 19 bases between them. The CDR3 DNA reads as TGTGCCAGCAGCTTAGCGCTACAGTCCTCAGCGGGGTATGGCTACACCTTC. Translation: CASSLALQSSAGYGYTF.

This clonotype was counted only a few times. V usage is TRBV11-2 and J usage is TRBJ1-3; unclear D gene. CDR1 and CDR2 (germline): SGHAT, FQNNGV. Trimming took 5 bases from V and 9 from J, leaving 20 bases between them. CDR3 length: 15 amino acids. The CDR3 loop reads CASSPKRAAGSTIYF. In DNA form, the CDR3 reads TGTGCCAGCAGCCCTAAGAGGGCCGCGGGGAGCACCATATATTTT.

The gene calls are TRBV20-1 and TRBJ2-7, with D possibly matching TRBD1 (5 bases). Trimming left V 0 bases short and J 7 bases short, with 16 bases between. The CDR3 sequence is 14 residues long. Per the germline V gene, CDR1 is DFQATT and CDR2 is SNEGSKA (reference sequence). The CDR3 coding sequence is TGCAGTGCTAGAGATCACAGGAAAGGGCTGGAGCAGTACTTC. Translating gives CSARDHRKGLEQYF.

This clonotype was picked up many times. This sequence joins TRBV20-1 and TRBJ2-1, with 10 bases aligning to TRBD1. The CDR3 has 15 amino acids. CDR1 and CDR2 from the germline V gene are DFQATT and SNEGSKA (reference sequence). V lost 5 bases and J lost 2; bases outside the gene matches: 6. As DNA, the CDR3 is TGCAGTGCTCCGGGACAGGGGCACCCCTACAATGAGCAGTTCTTC. It yields the protein CSAPGQGHPYNEQFF.

This clonotype was detected only a few times. J is TRBJ2-2 and V is TRBV4-3; 8 bases are shared with TRBD1. Germline CDR1 reads LGHNA; CDR2 reads YSLEER. CDR3 size: 15 residues. V gave up 0 bases and J gave up 5 bases; unmatched junction bases: 2. CDR3 bases: TGCGCCAGCAGCCAAGACACAGGGGGGACCGGGGAGCTGTTTTTT. It translates to CASSQDTGGTGELFF.

The gene calls are TRBV7-9 and TRBJ2-1; tentatively, D is TRBD2 (7 bases). The germline gives CDR1 SEHNR, CDR2 FQNEAQ (reference sequence). The CDR3 covers 14 residues. Deletions cut 5 bases from V and 5 bases from J, with 13 bases between. The CDR3 nucleotides are TGTGCCAGCAGCGCAAGGGGGGGGAACAATGAGCAGTTCTTC. Translation: CASSARGGNNEQFF.

This clonotype has ten or more counts. The rearrangement uses TRBV7-2 and TRBJ1-1; D unclear. V dropped 5 bases and J dropped 5 bases, with 15 bases sitting between them. The CDR3 runs to 14 residues. Germline V gene lookup returns CDR1 SGHTA and CDR2 FQGNSA. This CDR3 reads CASSPQTGRTEAFF. DNA for the CDR3: TGTGCCAGCAGCCCCCAAACCGGGAGGACTGAAGCTTTCTTT.